The 24 T cell receptor beta chains below come from one sample, sequenced in a study of blood T cell repertoires in COVID-19. Clones were read by immunoSEQ multiplex PCR, and TCRdb kept only the in-frame ones, dropping some. The table lists over 150,000 clones, about 85% of them singletons. Sequenced input: PBMCs or T cells enriched from blood (not recorded which). These receptors all come from a man aged 35 to 55 who had recovered from COVID-19.

The rearrangement joins TRBV9 to TRBJ2-2; 9 bases map to TRBD2. Germline CDR1 SGDLS, CDR2 YYNGEE. J gave up 0 bases and V 1 base, and 4 bases lay outside the gene matches. The CDR3 contains 17 residues. CDR3 protein: CASSVMTSGPNTGELFF. The CDR3, as DNA: TGTGCCAGCAGCGTAATGACTAGCGGACCGAACACCGGGGAGCTGTTTTTT.

This clone was seen only a few times. The rearrangement joins TRBV29-1 to TRBJ1-2; D perhaps matches TRBD1 (5 bases). V was shortened by 4 bases and J by 8 bases, with 8 bases between the two germline ends. The CDR3 spans 10 residues. CDR1 is SQVTM and CDR2 is ANQGSEA in the germline V gene. Here the CDR3 reads CSVGDSGYTF. The DNA for the CDR3 is TGCAGCGTTGGGGACTCGGGCTACACCTTC.

The V call is TRBV15, the J call TRBJ1-1; tentative D call: TRBD1 (6 bases). In germline, CDR1 is LNHNV, CDR2 YYDKDF (reference sequence). V was cut by 0 bases and J by 8 bases, with 7 bases left in between. The CDR3 has 12 amino acids. The CDR3 reads CATSRDQGEAFF. CDR3 coding DNA: TGTGCCACCAGCAGAGATCAGGGGGAAGCTTTCTTT.

CDR3 sequence reads: CASSPSTAMNTEAFF. Here the CDR3 DNA reads TGCGCCAGCAGCCCATCAACAGCCATGAACACTGAAGCTTTCTTT. This sequence joins TRBV5-1 and TRBJ1-1; D ambiguous. The CDR3 contains 15 residues. Per the germline V gene, CDR1 is SGHRS and CDR2 is YFSETQ. Trimming left V 4 bases short and J 0 bases short, with 13 bases between.

This chain links TRBV5-8 with TRBJ2-1, with TRBD2 matching over 10 bases. CDR3 length equals 17 residues. Losses at the gene ends were 4 bases for V and 7 bases for J; bases not matched to a gene: 14. CDR1 and CDR2 (germline): SGHTS, YDEGEE. CDR3 sequence: CASSRAVLAGLYNEQFF. CDR3 sequence (DNA): TGTGCCAGCAGCCGAGCCGTACTAGCGGGACTATATAATGAGCAGTTCTTC.

The J gene is TRBJ1-2, the V gene TRBV4-1; 7 bases are shared with TRBD1. The CDR3 totals 16 residues. After removal of 4 bases from V and 0 bases from J, the junction contained 8 bases not matched to a gene. The germline CDR1 and CDR2 sequences are MGHRA and YSYEKL. The CDR3: CASSPPGQRTNYGYTF. CDR3 nucleotide sequence: TGCGCCAGCAGCCCACCGGGACAGCGAACTAACTATGGCTACACCTTC.

The V call is TRBV27, the J call TRBJ2-2; 8 bases line up with TRBD2. The germline CDR1 and CDR2 sequences are MNHEY and SMNVEV (reference sequence). Losses at the gene ends were 4 bases for V and 6 bases for J; bases not matched to a gene: 10. The CDR3 extends over 16 amino acids. CDR3 loop: CASSSPPAGEAGELFF. DNA for the CDR3: TGTGCCAGCAGTTCCCCTCCAGCGGGAGAAGCCGGGGAGCTGTTTTTT.

The rearrangement uses TRBV10-3 and TRBJ1-1; no clear D. Germline CDR1 ENHRY, CDR2 SYGVKD. V dropped 6 bases and J dropped 0 bases, with 17 bases sitting between them. The CDR3 length is 16 residues. CDR3 protein: CAIRDLDGGMNTEAFF. CDR3 bases: TGTGCCATCAGGGACCTGGACGGCGGGATGAACACTGAAGCTTTCTTT.

The chain recombines TRBV7-2 with TRBJ2-7, with TRBD2 matching 11 bases. V lost 5 bases, J lost 2 bases, and 14 bases stayed unmatched. The germline CDR1 and CDR2 sequences are SGHTA and FQGNSA. This CDR3 spans 18 amino acids. CDR3 in amino acids: CASSALGLGTSGTYEQYF. The DNA of the CDR3 is TGTGCCAGCAGCGCCCTCGGCCTTGGGACTAGCGGAACCTACGAGCAGTACTTC.

The chain uses TRBV11-2 and TRBJ1-4; 7 bases are a match to TRBD1. V lost 2 bases to trimming and J lost 6 bases; unmatched junction nucleotides: 9. In germline, CDR1 is SGHAT, CDR2 FQNNGV. The CDR3 runs 16 residues. Here the CDR3 DNA reads TGTGCCAGCAGCTTATCACGGACAGGCGGTTATGAAAAACTGTTTTTT. Its translation: CASSLSRTGGYEKLFF.

V usage is TRBV4-1 and J usage is TRBJ1-3; no firm D call. Germline CDR1 and CDR2: MGHRA and YSYEKL. The CDR3 length is 16 residues. V lost 1 base and J lost 5, with 15 bases in between. The CDR3 sequence is CASSQASGLVRNTIYF. DNA for the CDR3: TGCGCCAGCAGCCAAGCGTCGGGGTTAGTGAGAAACACCATATATTTT.

The chain couples TRBV14 to TRBJ1-1; D unresolved. CDR3 length equals 13 residues. Per the germline V gene, CDR1 is SGHDN and CDR2 is FVKESK. Trimming cost V 0 bases and J 1 base, with 3 bases left between them. This CDR3 reads CASSQDGNTEAFF. For the CDR3, the DNA is TGTGCCAGCAGCCAAGACGGGAACACTGAAGCTTTCTTT.

The chain combines TRBV5-1 with TRBJ2-3; possible D gene TRBD2, 5 bases. CDR3 size: 16 residues. V lost 3 bases and J 8 bases, leaving 22 bases between the germline ends. The germline CDR1 and CDR2 sequences are SGHRS and YFSETQ. This CDR3 is CASSYEGLSLRRTQYF. DNA for the CDR3: TGCGCCAGCAGCTACGAAGGACTCTCCCTCAGGCGTACGCAGTATTTT.

Remarks on this clone: Other DNA sequences in this sample translate to the same CDR3. V and J are TRBV9 and TRBJ2-5; 8 nucleotides match TRBD1. The V gene end was trimmed by 2 bases and the J gene end by 4 bases; junction bases not matched to a gene: 4. Germline V gene sequence: CDR1 SGDLS, CDR2 YYNGEE. CDR3 size: 14 residues. CDR3 protein: CASSVQGAGETQYF. The CDR3 bases are TGTGCCAGCAGCGTCCAGGGGGCGGGAGAGACCCAGTACTTC.

The chain couples TRBV13 to TRBJ1-6; weak D call: TRBD1 (6 bases). Germline values: CDR1 PRHDT, CDR2 FYEKMQ (reference sequence). The CDR3 totals 15 residues. Trimming stripped 3 bases from V and 5 bases from J, with 11 bases between. CDR3 coding DNA: TGTGCCAGCAGCTTCGGAGGGGGGGATAATTCACCCCTCCACTTT. It translates to CASSFGGGDNSPLHF.

This clone was counted once. This chain connects TRBV10-2 to TRBJ1-2, with TRBD1 matching over 7 bases. The CDR3 runs 14 residues. The ends lost 2 bases at V and 7 bases at J; junction bases unmatched: 7. Germline lookup yields CDR1 WSHSY and CDR2 SAAADI. The CDR3 coding sequence is TGCGCCAGCAGTGAGCAGGGGGGTAGAACTGGCTACACCTTC. Encoded protein: CASSEQGGRTGYTF.

The chain uses TRBV11-2 and TRBJ1-3; D unresolved. V was clipped by 5 bases and J by 0 bases, with 14 bases between them. The CDR3 covers 16 residues. Germline V gene lookup returns CDR1 SGHAT and CDR2 FQNNGV. CDR3 bases: TGTGCCAGCAGCCCTATCGTTGGGAGCTCTGGAAACACCATATATTTT. Protein: CASSPIVGSSGNTIYF.

This chain connects TRBV30 to TRBJ1-4, with D unclear. The CDR3 spans 15 residues. Germline V gives CDR1 GTSNPN, CDR2 SVGIG (reference sequence). V shed 0 bases and J shed 8 bases, with 16 bases lying between them. The CDR3 sequence: CAWSVSGLSREKLFF. The CDR3 nucleotides read TGTGCCTGGAGTGTAAGTGGACTTAGTCGGGAAAAACTGTTTTTT.

This chain connects TRBV27 to TRBJ2-5; 8 bases are a match to TRBD2. CDR3 length equals 19 residues. Germline V CDR1 and CDR2: MNHEY, SMNVEV (reference sequence). The trim removed 4 bases at V and 5 bases at J, leaving 21 bases unmatched. CDR3: CASSSRLASGRRGGETQYF. CDR3 in DNA: TGTGCCAGCAGTTCCCGGCTAGCCAGCGGGAGACGAGGGGGGGAGACCCAGTACTTC.

The chain joins TRBV4-1 to TRBJ1-2; D is unresolved. CDR1 is MGHRA, CDR2 YSYEKL, per germline. This CDR3 has 15 amino acids. The V and J ends lost 0 bases and 2 bases respectively, with 10 bases between them. In nucleotides, the CDR3 is TGCGCCAGCAGCCAAGACGTGACGGAGAACTATGGCTACACCTTC. Protein product: CASSQDVTENYGYTF.

This sequence joins TRBV29-1 and TRBJ2-7; 7 nucleotides agree with TRBD1. This CDR3 is built from 14 residues. The V gene's germline CDR1 is SQVTM and CDR2 ANQGSEA. Trimming took 6 bases from V and 2 from J; bases not matched to a gene: 10. The DNA of the CDR3 is TGCAGCGTGGAAACTCCGGGACAGACCTACGAGCAGTACTTC. Translating it yields CSVETPGQTYEQYF.

The genes are TRBV5-1 and TRBJ2-3, with D unclear. Germline V lookup: CDR1 SGHRS, CDR2 YFSETQ. Trimming stripped 4 bases from V and 4 bases from J, with 7 bases between. CDR3 length equals 12 residues. CDR3 in DNA: TGCGCCAGCAGCCCCTTTGCAGATACGCAGTATTTT. Residues: CASSPFADTQYF.

V usage is TRBV7-9 and J usage is TRBJ1-2; 7 bases fit TRBD1. CDR3 size: 16 residues. V lost 3 bases, J lost 6 bases, and 13 bases stayed unmatched. The germline gives CDR1 SEHNR, CDR2 FQNEAQ (reference sequence). CDR3 sequence (DNA): TGTGCCAGCAGCTTCCTCATGACAGGGTGGAGTAATGGCTACACCTTC. Translation gives CASSFLMTGWSNGYTF.

V usage is TRBV9 and J usage is TRBJ2-3; 7 nucleotides agree with TRBD2. Trimming removed 1 base from V and 4 bases from J; junction bases left unmatched: 6. The CDR3 is 15 residues long. Germline V gene data show CDR1 as SGDLS and CDR2 as YYNGEE. The CDR3 bases are TGTGCCAGCAGCGTATTTGGGGGGGATTCAGATACGCAGTATTTT. Residues: CASSVFGGDSDTQYF.